This TCR beta chain was observed in a study of patients and donors after allogeneic stem cell transplantation. This clonotype was observed a handful of times. CDR1 is MNHNS, CDR2 SASEGT, per germline. V lost 6 bases and J 0 bases, leaving 19 bases between the germline ends. The CDR3 runs 17 residues. MiXCR was run by TCRdb on the RT-PCR reads, yielding one entry per CDR3 protein. The repertoire holds some 880,000 distinct CDR3 sequences, with around 17% as singletons. The origin of this receptor is a human donor who was either an allogeneic HSCT recipient or a stem cell or donor lymphocyte infusion donor (not recorded which). It is not recorded whose cells these are; they may come from a transplant donor. This chain connects TRBV6-1 to TRBJ2-3; D unresolved. Material: blood, either unsorted or a sorted T cell fraction (not recorded which). CDR3 sequence reads: CASSTSNSASSTDTQYF. The CDR3 DNA follows: TGTGCCAGCAGCACATCGAACTCGGCCTCTAGCACAGATACGCAGTATTTT.